This T cell receptor beta chain was identified during a study of blood T cell repertoires in COVID-19. Measured with immunoSEQ multiplex PCR; TCRdb has only the in-frame clones, and not every one. The data show around 460,000 clones, with about 87% seen just once and 0.8% to 0.85% held by the top ten. The source material was peripheral blood. The receptor was derived from a man aged 18 to 29 with COVID-19, enrolled during active disease.

This CDR3 is CASSQVASALSYEQYF. CDR3 DNA sequence: TGTGCCAGCAGCCAAGTGGCTAGCGCACTCTCCTACGAGCAGTACTTC. V and J are TRBV3-1 (or the pseudogene TRBV3-2) and TRBJ2-7; TRBD2 might be the D (6 bases). Germline-derived CDR1 and CDR2 are LGHDT and YNNKEL (reference sequence). This CDR3 spans 16 amino acids. Trimming pared 1 base from V and 0 bases from J, leaving 13 bases between.